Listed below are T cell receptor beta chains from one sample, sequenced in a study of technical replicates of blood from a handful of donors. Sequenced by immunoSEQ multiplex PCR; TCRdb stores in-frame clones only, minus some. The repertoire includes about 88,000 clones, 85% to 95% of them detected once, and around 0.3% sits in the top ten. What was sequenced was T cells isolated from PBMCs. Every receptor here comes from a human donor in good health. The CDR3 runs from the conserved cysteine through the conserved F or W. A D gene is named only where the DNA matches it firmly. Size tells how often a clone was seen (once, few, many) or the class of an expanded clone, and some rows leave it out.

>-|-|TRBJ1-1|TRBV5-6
CASSSQTGTLNTEAFF
TGTGCCAGCAGTTCTCAAACCGGGACACTGAACACTGAAGCTTTCTTT
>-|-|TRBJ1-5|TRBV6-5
CASSSGPVKPQHF
TGTGCCAGCAGCTCAGGGCCCGTGAAGCCCCAGCATTTT
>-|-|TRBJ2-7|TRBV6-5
CASYSDSHYEQYF
TGTGCCAGCTATTCGGACAGCCACTACGAGCAGTACTTC
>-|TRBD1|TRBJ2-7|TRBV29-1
CSVGIMTGGEQYF
TGCAGCGTAGGTATAATGACAGGGGGCGAGCAGTACTTC
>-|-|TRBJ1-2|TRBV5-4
CASSRGSTETRGYTF
TGTGCCAGCAGCCGTGGGTCGACTGAAACACGAGGCTACACCTTC
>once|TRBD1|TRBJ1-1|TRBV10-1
CASSMIPGGAAFF
TGCGCCAGCAGTATGATACCAGGGGGCGCCGCTTTCTTT
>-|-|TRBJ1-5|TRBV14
CASSQSQRQWGHSNQPQHF
TGTGCCAGCAGCCAAAGCCAGAGACAGTGGGGGCATAGCAATCAGCCCCAGCATTTT
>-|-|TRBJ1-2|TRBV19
CASKRDMFYGYTF
TGTGCCAGTAAGCGGGACATGTTCTATGGCTACACCTTC
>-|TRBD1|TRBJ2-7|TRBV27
CASSRGQTYEQYF
TGTGCCAGCAGTCGGGGACAGACTTACGAGCAGTACTTC
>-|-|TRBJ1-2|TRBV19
CASSLTESYGYTF
TGTGCCAGTAGTCTTACAGAGTCCTATGGCTACACCTTC
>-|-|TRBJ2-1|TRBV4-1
CASSQGLGDNEQFF
TGCGCCAGCAGCCAAGGGCTAGGAGACAATGAGCAGTTCTTC
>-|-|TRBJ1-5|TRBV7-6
CASSLEGSSGPQHF
TGTGCCAGCAGCTTAGAAGGGAGCTCGGGGCCCCAGCATTTT
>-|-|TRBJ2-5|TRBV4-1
CASSHPGSETQYF
TGCGCCAGCAGCCATCCGGGATCAGAGACCCAGTACTTC
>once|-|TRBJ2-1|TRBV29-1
CSVVDWIYNEQFF
TGCAGCGTAGTAGACTGGATCTACAATGAGCAGTTCTTC
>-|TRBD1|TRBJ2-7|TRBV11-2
CASRDRGLYEQYF
TGTGCCAGCCGGGACAGGGGGCTGTACGAGCAGTACTTC
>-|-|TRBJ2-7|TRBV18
CASSPRDNSYEQYF
TGTGCCAGCTCACCACGGGACAACTCCTACGAGCAGTACTTC
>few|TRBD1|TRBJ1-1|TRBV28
CASSLDRRGNTEAFF
TGTGCCAGCAGTTTGGACAGGAGGGGGAACACTGAAGCTTTCTTT
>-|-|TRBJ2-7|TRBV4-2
CASSQGQLSTSYEQYF
TGTGCCAGCAGCCAAGGGCAGTTGTCCACCTCCTACGAGCAGTACTTC
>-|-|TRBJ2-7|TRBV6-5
CASSTLRVSYEQYF
TGTGCCAGCAGTACCCTACGGGTTTCCTACGAGCAGTACTTC
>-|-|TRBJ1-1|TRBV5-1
CASSIGESGAEAFF
TGCGCCAGCAGCATAGGAGAATCGGGGGCTGAAGCTTTCTTT
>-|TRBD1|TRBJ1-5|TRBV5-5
CASSFQTGEQPQHF
TGTGCCAGCAGCTTCCAGACAGGGGAGCAGCCCCAGCATTTT
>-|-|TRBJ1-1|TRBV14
CASSQRYGNVYTEAFF
TGTGCCAGCAGCCAAAGGTACGGGAACGTCTACACTGAAGCTTTCTTT
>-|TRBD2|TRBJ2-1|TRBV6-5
CASSYKSGGFNEQFF
TGTGCCAGCAGTTACAAAAGCGGGGGGTTCAATGAGCAGTTCTTC
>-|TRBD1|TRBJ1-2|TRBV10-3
CAISTGAANYGYTF
TGTGCCATCAGTACAGGGGCAGCTAACTATGGCTACACCTTC
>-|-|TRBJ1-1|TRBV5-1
CASSFSGDTEAFF
TGCGCCAGCAGCTTTTCAGGGGACACTGAAGCTTTCTTT
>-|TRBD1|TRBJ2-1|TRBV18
CASSRQGIDEQFF
TGTGCCAGCTCACGACAGGGGATCGATGAGCAGTTCTTC
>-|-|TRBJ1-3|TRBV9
CASSVSGVSGNTIYF
TGTGCCAGCAGCGTTTCCGGGGTCTCTGGAAACACCATATATTTT
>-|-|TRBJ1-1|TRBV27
CASSLSGGWGTLNTEAFF
TGTGCCAGCAGTTTATCTGGGGGGTGGGGCACTTTGAACACTGAAGCTTTCTTT
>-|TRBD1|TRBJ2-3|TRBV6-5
CASTRQGTDTQYF
TGTGCCAGCACCCGACAGGGAACAGATACGCAGTATTTT
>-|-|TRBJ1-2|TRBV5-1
CASSLSQDSFGYTF
TGCGCCAGCAGCTTGAGCCAGGACAGTTTTGGCTACACCTTC
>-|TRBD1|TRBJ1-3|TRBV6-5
CASSLSGQVGNTIYF
TGTGCCAGCAGCTTATCGGGACAGGTGGGAAACACCATATATTTT
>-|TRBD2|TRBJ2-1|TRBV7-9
CASSSRMAGGPNEQFF
TGTGCCAGCAGCTCCCGTATGGCGGGAGGGCCGAATGAGCAGTTCTTC
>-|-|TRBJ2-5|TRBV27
CASRLGHKETQYF
TGTGCCAGCAGACTGGGACATAAAGAGACCCAGTACTTC
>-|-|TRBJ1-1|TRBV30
CAWSVLDRGTEAFF
TGTGCCTGGAGTGTATTGGATCGGGGCACTGAAGCTTTCTTT
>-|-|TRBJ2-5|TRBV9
CASTQAIETQYF
TGTGCCAGCACCCAGGCTATCGAGACCCAGTACTTC
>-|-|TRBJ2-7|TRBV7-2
CASSTVRSYEQYF
TGTGCCAGCAGTACGGTGAGAAGCTACGAGCAGTACTTC
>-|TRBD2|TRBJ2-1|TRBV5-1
CASSLAGVAGAGAYNEQFF
TGCGCCAGCAGCTTGGCCGGGGTAGCGGGAGCTGGGGCCTACAATGAGCAGTTCTTC
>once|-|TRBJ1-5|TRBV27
CASSLSLGEHFQPQHF
TGTGCCAGCAGTTTATCGCTCGGAGAGCACTTTCAGCCCCAGCATTTT
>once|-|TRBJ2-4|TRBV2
CASSKTRENIQYF
TGTGCCAGCAGTAAAACCCGGGAAAACATTCAGTACTTC